This entry is about one T cell receptor (beta chain). Germline V lookup: CDR1 SGDLS, CDR2 YYNGEE. The CDR3 runs to 16 residues. V gave up 3 bases and J gave up 4 bases; unmatched junction bases: 9. Per the original data handling: Estimated nucleated cell counts came from reference gene primer amplification. Generated by immunoSEQ multiplex PCR, the TCRdb table keeps only in-frame clones and is missing some. The V and J calls and the clone size are those of that table, but D and trimming were determined from the DNA. This table has around 190,000 clones, more than 80% appearing once. The data were obtained in a study of blood T cell repertoires in COVID-19. On the study more broadly: Samples of COVID-19 (acute and convalescent) were obtained from the United States, Italy and Spain. T cells, B-cell-depleted T cells, or PBMCs provided the cDNA or gDNA that served as material.

Sequencing was carried out using peripheral blood. The chain links TRBV9 to TRBJ2-5, with TRBD1 matching over 10 bases. This receptor was obtained from a woman aged 60 to 75 with acute or convalescent COVID-19. The CDR3 protein is CASSGRQGARGETQYF. The CDR3 DNA sequence: TGTGCCAGCAGCGGACGACAGGGGGCGCGAGGAGAGACCCAGTACTTC.